This TCR beta chain derives from a study of T cell repertoires in cytomegalovirus infection. Deletions cut 4 bases from V and 0 bases from J, with 25 bases between. In germline, CDR1 is SGHVS, CDR2 FNYEAQ. The CDR3 has 21 residues. As to this clonotype: The antigen remains undetermined. A read error may be the cause here, since a much bigger clone is one base away.

TCRdb re-called the reads through MiXCR, storing one row per CDR3 protein. The table has hundreds of thousands of distinct CDR3 sequences, 32% seen once. Overall study results and limits: In two of eight donors, the top clonotype was HLA-C-restricted CMV-specific.

This TCR was sampled from a human donor in good health (CMV status not recorded). Some clones in this sample may be carry-over from other donors' samples. The sample here was cultured CD8+ T cells from PBMCs, taken from culture after CMV antigen stimulation. The chain is built from TRBV7-6 and TRBJ2-6; possible D gene TRBD1, 6 bases. The CDR3 region is CASSSIWQPKGGDSGANVLTF. CDR3 bases: TGTGCCAGCAGCTCGATATGGCAGCCTAAAGGGGGAGACTCTGGGGCCAACGTCCTGACTTTC.